A selection of T cell receptor beta chains follows, all from one sample in a study of T cell responses to AZD1222 COVID-19 vaccine. Repertoires were generated with immunoSEQ multiplex PCR, while TCRdb's copy carries only in-frame clones and drops some. The sample records more than 110,000 clones, about 93% being singletons. Specimen: peripheral blood, collected on day 0 of AZD1222 vaccination. The source is an adult in good health. Both conserved end residues are trimmed from each CDR3. Size tells how often a clone was seen (once, few, many) or the class of an expanded clone, and some rows leave it out.

v_gene: TRBV14
j_gene: TRBJ2-2
abundance: NA
CDR3aa: ASSLQTTSRSTGELF

v_gene: TRBV4-3
j_gene: TRBJ1-3
abundance: NA
CDR3aa: ASSQDRLKGNTIY

v_gene: TRBV2
j_gene: TRBJ1-2
abundance: NA
CDR3aa: ASTKQANYGYT

v_gene: TRBV5-8
j_gene: TRBJ1-1
abundance: NA
CDR3aa: ASSRGGTEAF

v_gene: TRBV30
j_gene: TRBJ2-1
abundance: NA
CDR3aa: AWSVWTQGAYEQF

v_gene: TRBV19
j_gene: TRBJ1-1
abundance: NA
CDR3aa: ASSIGMNTEAF

v_gene: TRBV7-2
j_gene: TRBJ2-3
abundance: NA
CDR3aa: ASTDDTGHPSTDTQY

v_gene: TRBV6-4
j_gene: TRBJ1-5
abundance: few
CDR3aa: ASSDSRVGEGQPQH

v_gene: TRBV7-9
j_gene: TRBJ1-1
abundance: NA
CDR3aa: ASSLGPGYRAF

v_gene: TRBV28
j_gene: TRBJ1-2
abundance: NA
CDR3aa: ASLRGTNYGYT

v_gene: TRBV5-4
j_gene: TRBJ2-1
abundance: once
CDR3aa: ASSFPTSDEQF

v_gene: TRBV12-3/TRBV12-4
j_gene: TRBJ1-2
abundance: NA
CDR3aa: ASSLQFNHGYT

v_gene: TRBV4-3
j_gene: TRBJ2-1
abundance: NA
CDR3aa: ASSQIPSTGVSYNEQF

v_gene: TRBV7-3
j_gene: TRBJ2-1
abundance: NA
CDR3aa: ASSSGLEAYNEQF

v_gene: TRBV18
j_gene: TRBJ2-7
abundance: NA
CDR3aa: ASSPLDGRASEQY

v_gene: TRBV18
j_gene: TRBJ2-7
abundance: NA
CDR3aa: ASSPGTGSSYEQY

v_gene: TRBV11-3
j_gene: TRBJ2-5
abundance: NA
CDR3aa: ASSSTSGSGSGTQY

v_gene: TRBV19
j_gene: TRBJ1-1
abundance: NA
CDR3aa: ASGVTIPEAF

v_gene: TRBV12-3/TRBV12-4
j_gene: TRBJ1-6
abundance: few
CDR3aa: ASSFYGEALH

v_gene: TRBV27
j_gene: TRBJ1-2
abundance: NA
CDR3aa: ASSYISRGQSNYGYT

v_gene: TRBV2
j_gene: TRBJ1-4
abundance: NA
CDR3aa: ATGGSTNEKLF

v_gene: TRBV29-1
j_gene: TRBJ1-5
abundance: NA
CDR3aa: SVGLGGDQPQH

v_gene: TRBV4-1
j_gene: TRBJ2-7
abundance: once
CDR3aa: ASSQDSSSSYEQY

v_gene: TRBV10-3
j_gene: TRBJ2-7
abundance: NA
CDR3aa: AINPGAGEQY

v_gene: TRBV5-1
j_gene: TRBJ2-3
abundance: NA
CDR3aa: ASSSGLAGPTDTQY

v_gene: TRBV29-1
j_gene: TRBJ2-3
abundance: NA
CDR3aa: SVVLAGADTQY

v_gene: TRBV6-1
j_gene: TRBJ1-2
abundance: NA
CDR3aa: ASSEAGYGYT

v_gene: TRBV6-1
j_gene: TRBJ2-7
abundance: NA
CDR3aa: ASSDRTGQY

v_gene: TRBV2
j_gene: TRBJ2-5
abundance: NA
CDR3aa: ASGSLGQETQY

v_gene: TRBV5-1
j_gene: TRBJ1-1
abundance: NA
CDR3aa: ASSLQAGTEAF

v_gene: TRBV6-5
j_gene: TRBJ2-7
abundance: NA
CDR3aa: ASIDSRTYEQY

v_gene: TRBV15
j_gene: TRBJ1-5
abundance: NA
CDR3aa: ATSGWRQVRGAQH

v_gene: TRBV10-3
j_gene: TRBJ1-2
abundance: NA
CDR3aa: AITTTGGYT

v_gene: TRBV19
j_gene: TRBJ2-7
abundance: NA
CDR3aa: ASSGPGGPYYEQY

v_gene: TRBV28
j_gene: TRBJ1-3
abundance: NA
CDR3aa: ASSAFRVSGNTIY

v_gene: TRBV4-3
j_gene: TRBJ1-3
abundance: NA
CDR3aa: ASSQGPNSGNTIY

v_gene: TRBV9
j_gene: TRBJ2-2
abundance: NA
CDR3aa: ASSAGALEGARTGELF

v_gene: TRBV7-9
j_gene: TRBJ2-7
abundance: NA
CDR3aa: ASSASSYEQY

v_gene: TRBV5-8
j_gene: TRBJ2-5
abundance: NA
CDR3aa: ASSLDGTGGGKTQY

v_gene: TRBV2
j_gene: TRBJ2-7
abundance: few
CDR3aa: ASILGEVTYEQY

v_gene: TRBV11-2
j_gene: TRBJ2-5
abundance: NA
CDR3aa: ASSSTEGETQY

v_gene: TRBV10-3
j_gene: TRBJ1-4
abundance: few
CDR3aa: AISEGSTGLGIEKLF

v_gene: TRBV5-1
j_gene: TRBJ1-6
abundance: NA
CDR3aa: ASSLEAGQGAGNSPLH

v_gene: TRBV6-5
j_gene: TRBJ2-7
abundance: NA
CDR3aa: AAHGYSYEQY

v_gene: TRBV6-2/TRBV6-3
j_gene: TRBJ1-2
abundance: NA
CDR3aa: ASSMAVGAGYT

v_gene: TRBV28
j_gene: TRBJ2-7
abundance: NA
CDR3aa: ASSSGTGYEQY

v_gene: TRBV27
j_gene: TRBJ2-7
abundance: NA
CDR3aa: ASSLGVPYEQY

v_gene: TRBV19
j_gene: TRBJ2-7
abundance: NA
CDR3aa: ASSSRTGPYEQY

v_gene: TRBV4-2
j_gene: TRBJ2-1
abundance: NA
CDR3aa: ASSQGGTDYNEQF

v_gene: TRBV3-1/TRBV3-2
j_gene: TRBJ2-5
abundance: NA
CDR3aa: ASRRETQY

v_gene: TRBV6-4
j_gene: TRBJ1-3
abundance: NA
CDR3aa: ASSDSPGNTIY

v_gene: TRBV10-3
j_gene: TRBJ2-7
abundance: NA
CDR3aa: AISESRLAGAEQY

v_gene: TRBV9
j_gene: TRBJ1-1
abundance: NA
CDR3aa: ASSVLGMNTEAF

v_gene: TRBV28
j_gene: TRBJ2-3
abundance: NA
CDR3aa: ASTTTDTQY

v_gene: TRBV6-1
j_gene: TRBJ1-6
abundance: NA
CDR3aa: ASSEAAGIGSSPLH